This TCR beta chain emerged from a study of cytomegalovirus exposure and HLA in healthy donors. Study conclusions and caveats: A later analysis, which compared TCR beta chains of equal frequency, found the HLA-associated ones more clonally expanded. There were under 200 TCR beta chains listed as cytomegalovirus-associated. HLA alleles were associated with 15,000 to 20,000 TCR beta sequences in a later analysis at 0.05 false discovery rate.

Worth noting for this clone: The target antigen is unknown.

Germline values: CDR1 SGHNT, CDR2 YYREEE (reference sequence). This CDR3 contains 15 residues. V was clipped by 4 bases and J by 5 bases; unmatched bases: 7. The PCR was carried out with 60 Vbeta primers and 13 Jbeta primers. Libraries were prepared by immunoSEQ multiplex PCR; TCRdb keeps only in-frame clonotypes and omits some of them. The profile shows approximately 120,000 clones, just under 75% of them singletons. The chain combines TRBV5-4 with TRBJ2-5; 11 bases match TRBD2. Sequencing used PBMCs. The clonotype was recovered from a man between 60 and 75 years old in good health and CMV-seropositive. The CDR3 region has the DNA TGTGCCAGCAGCCCTATAGCGGGGGGGAGGGAGACCCAGTACTTC. Translation: CASSPIAGGRETQYF. Combining the CDR3 with reference TRBV5-4 and TRBJ2-5 gives the whole variable domain ETGVTQSPTHLIKTRGQQVTLRCSSQSGHNTVSWYQQALGQGPQFIFQYYREEENGRGNFPPRFSGLQFPNYSSELNVNALELDDSALYLCASSPIAGGRETQYFGPGTRLLVL.